Each of the 8 T cell receptor beta chains below was sequenced from the same sample in a study of cytomegalovirus exposure and HLA in healthy donors. Primers included in the PCR were 60 Vbeta and 13 Jbeta primers. TCRdb keeps only in-frame clones here, not all; method: immunoSEQ multiplex PCR. The repertoire holds some 140,000 clones, 65% to 85% seen once, with just under 1% in the top ten. The sequencing sample was made of PBMCs. Receptors originate from a man younger than 35 in good health and CMV-seronegative.

The chain carries TRBV7-2 and TRBJ1-1, with a possible D match to TRBD1 (5 bases). Germline V lookup: CDR1 SGHTA, CDR2 FQGNSA. The CDR3 has 13 residues. The V and J ends lost 5 bases and 8 bases respectively, with 15 bases between them. The chain's CDR3 is CASSPQKTDEAFF. CDR3 coding DNA: TGTGCCAGCAGCCCCCAAAAGACAGACGAAGCTTTCTTT.

The chain uses TRBV14 and TRBJ1-2, with TRBD1 matching over 8 bases. The CDR3 has 15 residues. After removal of 1 base from V and 4 bases from J, the junction contained 5 bases not matched to a gene. Germline V lookup: CDR1 SGHDN, CDR2 FVKESK. The CDR3 protein is CASSQAGTGLYGYTF. The CDR3 DNA sequence: TGTGCCAGCAGCCAAGCCGGGACAGGCCTCTATGGCTACACCTTC.

Written as DNA, the CDR3 is TGTGCCTGGAGTAATTCACCTGCGGTAGGCACAGATACGCAGTATTTT. It encodes CAWSNSPAVGTDTQYF. The chain has TRBV30 and TRBJ2-3; D is unresolved. Deletions cut 2 bases from V and 1 base from J, with 16 bases between. CDR3 size: 16 residues. In germline, CDR1 is GTSNPN, CDR2 SVGIG (reference sequence).

This rearrangement joins TRBV7-9 to TRBJ2-1; D remains ambiguous. Germline V gene lookup returns CDR1 SEHNR and CDR2 FQNEAQ (reference sequence). The CDR3 consists of 13 residues. Trimming took off 3 bases at V and 6 bases at J, with 9 bases between the two ends. CDR3 in amino acids: CASSFISGNEQFF. The CDR3 nucleotides are TGTGCCAGCAGCTTCATCTCGGGCAATGAGCAGTTCTTC.

The table lists this clone with a count of one. The V gene is TRBV19, the J gene TRBJ2-5; TRBD1 is a possible D gene (5 bases). Germline V gene sequence: CDR1 LNHDA, CDR2 SQIVND (reference sequence). The V and J ends lost 6 bases and 4 bases respectively, with 12 bases between them. The CDR3 is 13 amino acids. The CDR3 region is CASSPSRGETQYF. The CDR3, as DNA: TGTGCCAGTAGCCCGAGTAGGGGAGAGACCCAGTACTTC.

This chain joins TRBV9 and TRBJ1-6; possible D gene TRBD1, 5 bases. Germline V CDR1 and CDR2: SGDLS, YYNGEE. This CDR3 region has 13 residues. The V end was cut by 0 bases, the J end by 7 bases, with 5 bases between. The CDR3 DNA reads TGTGCCAGCAGCGTAGGGGGCAATTCACCCCTCCACTTT. Translating it yields CASSVGGNSPLHF.

The chain recombines TRBV19 with TRBJ1-2; D not resolved. Germline values: CDR1 LNHDA, CDR2 SQIVND (reference sequence). The CDR3 totals 13 residues. The germline V and J ends were trimmed by 2 bases and 8 bases, with 12 bases remaining between them. As DNA, the CDR3 is TGTGCCAGTAGTATACTTAACCTATCGGGCTACACCTTC. The encoded protein is CASSILNLSGYTF.

This chain links TRBV13 with TRBJ2-1, with 10 bases aligning to TRBD2. The CDR3 sequence is 15 residues long. With 4 bases clipped from V and 3 bases from J, the junction kept 3 bases outside the gene matches. Germline values: CDR1 PRHDT, CDR2 FYEKMQ (reference sequence). The CDR3 bases are TGTGCCAGCAGCTCCCTAGCGGGGGACTACAATGAGCAGTTCTTC. This sequence encodes CASSSLAGDYNEQFF.